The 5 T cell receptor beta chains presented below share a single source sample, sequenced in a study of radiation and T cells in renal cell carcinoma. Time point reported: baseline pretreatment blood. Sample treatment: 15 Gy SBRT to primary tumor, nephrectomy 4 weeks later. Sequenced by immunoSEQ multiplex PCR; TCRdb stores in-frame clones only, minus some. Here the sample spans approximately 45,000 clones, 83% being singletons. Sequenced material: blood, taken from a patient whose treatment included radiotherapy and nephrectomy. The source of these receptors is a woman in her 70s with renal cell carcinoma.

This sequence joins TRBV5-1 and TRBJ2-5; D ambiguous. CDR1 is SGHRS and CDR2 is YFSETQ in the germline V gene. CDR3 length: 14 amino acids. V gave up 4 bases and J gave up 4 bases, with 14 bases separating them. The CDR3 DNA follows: TGCGCCAGCAGCCCTACTCATGGCGGAGAGACCCAGTACTTC. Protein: CASSPTHGGETQYF. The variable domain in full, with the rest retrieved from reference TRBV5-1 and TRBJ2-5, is KAGVTQTPRYLIKTRGQQVTLSCSPISGHRSVSWYQQTPGQGLQFLFEYFSETQRNKGNFPGRFSGRQFSNSRSEMNVSTLELGDSALYLCASSPTHGGETQYFGPGTRLLVL.

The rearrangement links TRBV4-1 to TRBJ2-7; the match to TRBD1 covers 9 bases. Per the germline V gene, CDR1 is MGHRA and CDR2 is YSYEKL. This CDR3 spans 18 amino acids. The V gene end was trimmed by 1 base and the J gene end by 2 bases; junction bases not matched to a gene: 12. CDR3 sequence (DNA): TGCGCCAGCAGCCAAGCAGAACAGGGGGCAGAACTTACCTACGAGCAGTACTTC. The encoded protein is CASSQAEQGAELTYEQYF.

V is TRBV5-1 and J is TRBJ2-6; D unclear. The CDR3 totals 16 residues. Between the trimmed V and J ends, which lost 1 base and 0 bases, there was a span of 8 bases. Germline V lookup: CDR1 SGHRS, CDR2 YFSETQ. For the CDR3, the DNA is TGCGCCAGCAGCTTGAGGCAGGCCTCTGGGGCCAACGTCCTGACTTTC. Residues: CASSLRQASGANVLTF.

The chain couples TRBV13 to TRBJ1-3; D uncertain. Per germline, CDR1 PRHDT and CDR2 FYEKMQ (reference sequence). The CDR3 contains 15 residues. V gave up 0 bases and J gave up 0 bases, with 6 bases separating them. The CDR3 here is CASSLGPSSGNTIYF. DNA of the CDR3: TGTGCCAGCAGCTTAGGCCCGAGCTCTGGAAACACCATATATTTT.

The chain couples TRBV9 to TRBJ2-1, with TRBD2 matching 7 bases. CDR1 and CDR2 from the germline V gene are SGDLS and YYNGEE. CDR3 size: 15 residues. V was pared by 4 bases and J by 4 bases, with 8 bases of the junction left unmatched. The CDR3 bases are TGTGCCAGCAGCCTCGCGGCGGGGGAATACAATGAGCAGTTCTTC. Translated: CASSLAAGEYNEQFF. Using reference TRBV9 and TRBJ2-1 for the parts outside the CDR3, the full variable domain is DSGVTQTPKHLITATGQRVTLRCSPRSGDLSVYWYQQSLDQGLQFLIQYYNGEERAKGNILERFSAQQFPDLHSELNLSSLELGDSALYFCASSLAAGEYNEQFFGPGTRLTVL.